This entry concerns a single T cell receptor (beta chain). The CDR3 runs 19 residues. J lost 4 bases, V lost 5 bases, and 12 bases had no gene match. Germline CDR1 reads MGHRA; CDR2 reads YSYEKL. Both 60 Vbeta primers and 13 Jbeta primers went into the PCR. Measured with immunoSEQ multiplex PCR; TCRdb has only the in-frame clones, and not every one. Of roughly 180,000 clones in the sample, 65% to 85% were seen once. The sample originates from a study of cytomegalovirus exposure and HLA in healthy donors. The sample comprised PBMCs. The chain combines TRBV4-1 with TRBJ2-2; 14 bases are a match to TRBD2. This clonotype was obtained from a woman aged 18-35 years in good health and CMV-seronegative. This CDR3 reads CASSYTRTSGRSGTGELFF. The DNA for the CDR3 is TGCGCCAGCAGCTACACTCGGACTAGCGGGAGGAGTGGCACCGGGGAGCTGTTTTTT.